These 28 T cell receptor beta chains were all obtained from the same sample, sequenced in a study of shared clonotypes between healthy human individuals. TCRdb's table, derived via immunoSEQ multiplex PCR, lists solely in-frame clones and lacks some. The sample shows some 2.3 million clones, 90% to 95% of them seen only once. The specimen sequenced was naive CD4+ T cells from PBMCs. Subset reported: CD45RA+ positively selected. These receptors were obtained from a man between 18 and 29 years old in good health. Some clones in this sample may be carry-over from other donors' samples.

The CDR3 sequence: CASSVRDSAYGYTF. The CDR3 region has the DNA TGTGCCAGCAGCGTCCGGGACAGCGCCTATGGCTACACCTTC. This chain connects TRBV28 to TRBJ1-2, with 7 bases that match TRBD1. The CDR3 sequence is 14 residues long. The junction had 8 bases not matched to a gene; V was cut back by 6 bases and J by 4 bases. Germline V gives CDR1 MDHEN, CDR2 SYDVKM.

As for this clone: Other DNA sequences from this sample encode an identical CDR3 as well. The rearrangement uses TRBV6-5 and TRBJ2-7, with D possibly TRBD1 on 6 matching bases. This CDR3 has 14 residues. V was pared by 2 bases and J by 4 bases, with 12 bases between. Germline values: CDR1 MNHEY, CDR2 SVGAGI. The CDR3 DNA is TGTGCCAGCAGTTACCGAGCAGGGGTTTACGAGCAGTACTTC. Protein product: CASSYRAGVYEQYF.

The rearrangement joins TRBV4-2 to TRBJ2-1; D gene ambiguous. The CDR3 is 13 residues long. V was clipped by 4 bases and J by 8 bases, with 12 bases between them. Germline V lookup: CDR1 LGHNA, CDR2 YNFKEQ. CDR3 loop: CASSRDIQYEQFF. The CDR3 nucleotides are TGTGCCAGCAGCCGTGATATACAATATGAGCAGTTCTTC.

V usage is TRBV19 and J usage is TRBJ1-3; 8 bases map to TRBD1. Germline loops: CDR1 LNHDA, CDR2 SQIVND (reference sequence). Trimming took 3 bases from V and 7 from J; bases not matched to a gene: 8. The CDR3 runs to 15 residues. The DNA of the CDR3 is TGTGCCAGTAGTATCGACAGGGGTAGTGGGAACACCATATATTTT. Translated, it gives CASSIDRGSGNTIYF. Looking up the rest from reference TRBV19 and TRBJ1-3 gives the full variable domain: DGGITQSPKYLFRKEGQNVTLSCEQNLNHDAMYWYRQDPGQGLRLIYYSQIVNDFQKGDIAEGYSVSREKKESFPLTVTSAQKNPTAFYLCASSIDRGSGNTIYFGEGSWLTVV.

Points on this clone: The identical CDR3 is also encoded by other nucleotide sequences in the sample. The V gene is TRBV5-1, the J gene TRBJ1-3, with 8 bases fitting TRBD1. CDR1 SGHRS and CDR2 YFSETQ come from the germline V gene. The V and J ends lost 4 bases and 7 bases, in that order; junction bases with no gene match: 7. The CDR3 contains 14 residues. CDR3 coding DNA: TGCGCCAGCAGCGCGACAGGGGCAGGGAACACCATATATTTT. As protein: CASSATGAGNTIYF.

V usage is TRBV5-4 and J usage is TRBJ2-7; 11 bases are shared with TRBD2. CDR1 and CDR2 from the germline V gene are SGHNT and YYREEE (reference sequence). V was pared by 4 bases and J by 3 bases, with 6 bases of the junction left unmatched. CDR3 length: 15 amino acids. CDR3 nucleotides: TGTGCCAGCAGCAAAGAACTAGCGGGAGACTACGAGCAGTACTTC. Its protein product is CASSKELAGDYEQYF.

This clone was seen once. The V call is TRBV11-3, the J call TRBJ2-3; 12 bases match TRBD2. The CDR3 totals 15 residues. V dropped 4 bases and J dropped 4; count of bases not matched to a gene: 3. Germline V lookup: CDR1 SGHNT, CDR2 YENEEA. As DNA, the CDR3 is TGTGCCAGCAGCTCCCTAGCGGGAGGGGCAGATACGCAGTATTTT. Its translation: CASSSLAGGADTQYF.

The chain carries TRBV5-8 and TRBJ1-2; D possibly corresponds to TRBD1 (6 bases). This CDR3 comprises 17 residues. Germline V gene sequence: CDR1 SGHTS, CDR2 YDEGEE. V was trimmed by 3 bases and J by 2 bases, leaving 20 bases between them. CDR3 sequence (DNA): TGTGCCAGCAGCTCCCGGCAGGGGTCGATGGCCAACTATGGCTACACCTTC. This translates into CASSSRQGSMANYGYTF.

The V and J genes are TRBV2 and TRBJ2-2; D is perhaps TRBD2 (6 bases). The V end lost 8 bases, the J end lost 0 bases, and 13 bases lay between the germline ends. From germline, CDR1 is SNHLY and CDR2 FYNNEI. The CDR3 runs to 15 residues. The CDR3, as DNA: TGTGCCAGCCAGTTCGGGGGTTCGAACACCGGGGAGCTGTTTTTT. Protein product: CASQFGGSNTGELFF.

CDR3 sequence (DNA): TGTGCCAGCAGTTTAAGCCTAGCGGGAGAGATGTTCTTC. This gives the protein CASSLSLAGEMFF. V gene TRBV28 combines with J gene TRBJ2-1, with 10 bases identical to TRBD2. J was trimmed by 15 bases and V by 2 bases; bases with no gene match: 7. The germline gives CDR1 MDHEN, CDR2 SYDVKM. The CDR3 runs 13 residues. Full variable domain (rest looked up from reference TRBV28 and TRBJ2-1): DVKVTQSSRYLVKRTGEKVFLECVQDMDHENMFWYRQDPGLGLRLIYFSYDVKMKEKGDIPEGYSVSREKKERFSLILESASTNQTSMYLCASSLSLAGEMFFGPGTRLTVL.

The CDR3 protein is CASSYPGQETQYF. For the CDR3, the DNA is TGTGCCAGCAGCTATCCAGGGCAAGAGACCCAGTACTTC. This sequence joins TRBV5-4 and TRBJ2-5; D might be TRBD1 (5 bases). V dropped 3 bases and J dropped 2 bases, with 8 bases sitting between them. Germline V gene sequence: CDR1 SGHNT, CDR2 YYREEE (reference sequence). CDR3 size: 13 residues.

V usage is TRBV5-1 and J usage is TRBJ2-1; D not resolved. The CDR3 length is 15 residues. V lost 0 bases, J lost 2 bases, and 9 bases lay in between. Looked up from germline, CDR1 is SGHRS and CDR2 is YFSETQ. The CDR3 reads CASSLVEPAYNEQFF. CDR3 coding DNA: TGCGCCAGCAGCTTGGTGGAGCCGGCCTACAATGAGCAGTTCTTC.

The rearrangement uses TRBV29-1 and TRBJ1-2, with TRBD1 matching over 9 bases. J lost 3 bases, V lost 6 bases, and 11 bases had no gene match. This CDR3 is 15 amino acids long. CDR1 SQVTM and CDR2 ANQGSEA come from the germline V gene. In DNA, the CDR3 is TGCAGCGTCACCGGGACAGGGCGTTTCGACTATGGCTACACCTTC. Translated, it gives CSVTGTGRFDYGYTF.

The rearrangement joins TRBV19 to TRBJ2-5, with TRBD2 matching over 9 bases. Per germline, CDR1 LNHDA and CDR2 SQIVND (reference sequence). V lost 3 bases to trimming and J lost 2 bases; unmatched junction nucleotides: 7. The CDR3 has 16 amino acids. The CDR3 sequence is CASSMSPSGVQETQYF. In nucleotides, the CDR3 is TGTGCCAGTAGTATGAGCCCTAGCGGGGTACAAGAGACCCAGTACTTC. Looking up the rest from reference TRBV19 and TRBJ2-5 gives the full variable domain: DGGITQSPKYLFRKEGQNVTLSCEQNLNHDAMYWYRQDPGQGLRLIYYSQIVNDFQKGDIAEGYSVSREKKESFPLTVTSAQKNPTAFYLCASSMSPSGVQETQYFGPGTRLLVL.

The J gene is TRBJ1-1, the V gene TRBV11-2, with D possibly matching TRBD1 (5 bases). This CDR3 has 15 amino acids. The germline V and J ends were trimmed by 5 bases and 1 base, with 14 bases remaining between them. Germline assignment: CDR1 SGHAT and CDR2 FQNNGV. The CDR3 loop is CASSRPGEGNTEAFF. The CDR3 coding sequence is TGTGCCAGCAGCCGCCCGGGGGAAGGGAACACTGAAGCTTTCTTT.

The rearrangement uses TRBV30 and TRBJ2-6; D is undetermined. Germline CDR1 reads GTSNPN; CDR2 reads SVGIG (reference sequence). This CDR3 region has 16 residues. V was shortened by 3 bases and J by 2 bases, with 14 bases between the two germline ends. The CDR3 DNA sequence: TGTGCCTGGAGACGTCCCAGCCGAGCTGGGGCCAACGTCCTGACTTTC. It specifies CAWRRPSRAGANVLTF.

This clone was seen a single time. The chain carries TRBV7-9 and TRBJ2-1; tentative D call: TRBD2 (5 bases). Trimming shortened V by 2 bases and J by 12 bases, and 14 bases separated the two germline ends. Germline CDR1 is SEHNR and CDR2 is FQNEAQ (reference sequence). This CDR3 contains 13 residues. CDR3 amino acids: CASSLNSLAGQFF. CDR3 DNA sequence: TGTGCCAGCAGCTTAAATAGTCTAGCCGGGCAGTTCTTC.

The genes are TRBV5-1 and TRBJ2-5; D is uncertain. Trimming removed 0 bases at V and 3 bases at J, with 12 bases between. Germline V gene data show CDR1 as SGHRS and CDR2 as YFSETQ. The CDR3 is made up of 15 amino acids. Here the CDR3 DNA reads TGCGCCAGCAGCTTGGACCGAGCGCTAGAAGAGACCCAGTACTTC. This gives the protein CASSLDRALEETQYF.

J is TRBJ1-2 and V is TRBV6-1; D gene ambiguous. CDR1 is MNHNS and CDR2 is SASEGT in the germline V gene. The ends were cut back, 6 bases at V and 6 bases at J, with 17 bases in the middle. This CDR3 is built from 14 residues. The CDR3 DNA sequence: TGTGCCAGCAGGCCCCTTGGGCAGGTCCATGGCTACACCTTC. Amino acid sequence: CASRPLGQVHGYTF.

The V call is TRBV6-6, the J call TRBJ2-3, with D maybe TRBD1 (5 bases). This CDR3 region has 14 residues. Germline CDR1 MNHNY, CDR2 SVGAGI (reference sequence). V was trimmed by 11 bases and J by 2 bases, leaving 17 bases between them. The CDR3 sequence is CAARPTVNTDTQYF. The CDR3 DNA follows: TGTGCCGCTCGACCGACAGTTAACACAGATACGCAGTATTTT.

Only a few counts were recorded for this clone. V usage is TRBV29-1 and J usage is TRBJ1-4; a possible D gene is TRBD1 (6 bases). Trimming took 6 bases from V and 8 from J, leaving 19 bases between them. Germline lookup yields CDR1 SQVTM and CDR2 ANQGSEA. This CDR3 region has 14 residues. The CDR3 DNA reads TGCAGCGTCCTGGACAGCTTCCTGGGGGAAAAACTGTTTTTT. Protein product: CSVLDSFLGEKLFF.

This chain connects TRBV5-1 to TRBJ2-1; 12 bases are shared with TRBD2. The CDR3 has 16 amino acids. The germline CDR1 and CDR2 sequences are SGHRS and YFSETQ. Germline trimming cut 3 bases from V and 9 bases from J; bases unmatched to any gene: 10. This CDR3 is CASSSRLAGVEVEQFF. The CDR3 coding sequence is TGCGCCAGCAGCTCTAGACTAGCGGGAGTCGAGGTTGAGCAGTTCTTC. Full variable domain (rest looked up from reference TRBV5-1 and TRBJ2-1): KAGVTQTPRYLIKTRGQQVTLSCSPISGHRSVSWYQQTPGQGLQFLFEYFSETQRNKGNFPGRFSGRQFSNSRSEMNVSTLELGDSALYLCASSSRLAGVEVEQFFGPGTRLTVL.

The rearrangement links TRBV2 to TRBJ2-7; no clear D. Germline assignment: CDR1 SNHLY and CDR2 FYNNEI. The CDR3 is 15 amino acids. V was clipped by 3 bases and J by 0 bases, with 12 bases between them. The CDR3 DNA sequence: TGTGCCAGCAGTGACCGGCAGGTTACCTCCTACGAGCAGTACTTC. Its protein product is CASSDRQVTSYEQYF.

The chain uses TRBV27 and TRBJ1-2, with 7 bases matching TRBD1. The CDR3 has 14 amino acids. Germline V gene data show CDR1 as MNHEY and CDR2 as SMNVEV (reference sequence). Trimming at V came to 6 bases and at J to 2 bases, leaving 6 bases not matched to a gene. The CDR3 DNA is TGTGCCAGCAGATTACGAGGGGGCAACTATGGCTACACCTTC. It translates to CASRLRGGNYGYTF.

The chain couples TRBV5-1 to TRBJ2-7, with TRBD2 as a possible D gene (5 bases). CDR1 is SGHRS and CDR2 is YFSETQ in the germline V gene. The CDR3 runs to 14 residues. With 1 base removed from V and 6 bases from J, the gap between germline ends came to 14 bases. As DNA, the CDR3 is TGCGCCAGCAGCTTGAATCGGCTAGCCGCCGAGCAGTACTTC. Its protein product is CASSLNRLAAEQYF.

J is TRBJ2-1 and V is TRBV6-1; 12 bases fit TRBD1. Trimming took 6 bases from V and 8 from J; bases not matched to a gene: 11. Per germline, CDR1 MNHNS and CDR2 SASEGT. CDR3 size: 16 residues. The CDR3 is CASRETGTGGSYEQFF. The CDR3 region has the DNA TGTGCCAGCAGAGAAACCGGGACAGGGGGCTCCTATGAGCAGTTCTTC.

The chain is built from TRBV6-1 and TRBJ2-7; the D is unclear. V lost 10 bases and J 3 bases, leaving 13 bases between the germline ends. The germline CDR1 and CDR2 sequences are MNHNS and SASEGT. This CDR3 is built from 12 residues. The CDR3 bases are TGTGCCATCCTAGGACGGAACTACGAGCAGTACTTC. It is translated as CAILGRNYEQYF.

The chain joins TRBV4-2 to TRBJ2-6; 9 bases match TRBD1. CDR1 and CDR2 from the germline V gene are LGHNA and YNFKEQ. This CDR3 has 17 amino acids. The V segment lost 3 bases and the J segment 0 bases; nucleotides outside the gene matches: 3. CDR3 DNA: TGTGCCAGCAGCCAGGGACAGGGAACCTCTGGGGCCAACGTCCTGACTTTC. It is translated as CASSQGQGTSGANVLTF.